This paragraph covers one T cell receptor beta chain sequence. Its antigen is as yet unknown. This sample was taken from a study of CD4 T cells in relation to SARS-CoV-2 and coronaviruses. The wider study: The HLA restriction of the shared crossreactive spike epitopes was mapped. Broader study findings: Pre-pandemic and post-infection samples never came from the same donor. This crossreactivity analysis covered spike protein alone, no other viral proteins. According to naive versus memory sequencing, detected responses are memory recall, not newly primed.

The ends were cut back, 8 bases at V and 6 bases at J, with 16 bases in the middle. Germline V gene sequence: CDR1 LNHDA, CDR2 SQIVND (reference sequence). The CDR3 covers 14 residues. The unexposed donors gave CD4+ T cells in about 2011-2019, prior to COVID-19. Produced via immunoSEQ multiplex PCR; TCRdb's table is partial and in-frame only. The table shows roughly 60,000 clones, with about 95% occurring only once. Source material: naive CD4+ T cells from PBMCs. Specified subset: naive CD4+ T cells isolated by negative enrichment. This receptor was taken from a human donor in good health. The chain has TRBV19 and TRBJ2-2; possible D gene TRBD1, 6 bases. CDR3 nucleotide sequence: TGTGCCAGTCGCCTCGGGACACCCCCCGGGGAGCTGTTTTTT. It specifies CASRLGTPPGELFF.